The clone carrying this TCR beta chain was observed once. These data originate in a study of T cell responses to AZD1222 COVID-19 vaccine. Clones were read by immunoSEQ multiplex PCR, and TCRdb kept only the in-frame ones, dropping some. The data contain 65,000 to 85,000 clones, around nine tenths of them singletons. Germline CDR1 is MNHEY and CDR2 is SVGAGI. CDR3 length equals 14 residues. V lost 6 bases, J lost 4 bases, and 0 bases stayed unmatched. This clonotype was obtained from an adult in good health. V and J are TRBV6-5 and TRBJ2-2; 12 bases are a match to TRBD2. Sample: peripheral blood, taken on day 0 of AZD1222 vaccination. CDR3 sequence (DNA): TGTGCCAGCAGGGGACTAGCGGGCACCGGGGAGCTGTTTTTT. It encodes CASRGLAGTGELFF.